Each of the 5 T cell receptor gamma chains below was sequenced from the same sample in a study of γδ T cells in repeated Plasmodium falciparum infection. TCRdb re-processed the multiplex PCR reads via CATT. Of 13,000 to 15,000 gamma-chain clones detected, roughly 1.7% appear once; the ten largest clones hold around 30%. Flow sorting of PBMC yielded separate Vgamma9/Vdelta2+ and Vdelta2-negative gammadelta T cell populations for bulk repertoire analysis. The sample consisted of gamma-delta T cells from blood. The receptors originated from a pool of human donors (malaria-infected and uninfected, not separated).

This clone was counted only a few times. TCRdb shows a much larger clone's protein in place of this DNA's translation, and the two differ at residue 11, likely through a read error; the protein shown is translated from the DNA. This chain joins TRGV4 and TRGJ1 or TRGJ2. The CDR3 totals 15 residues. Germline V gene lookup returns CDR1 EGSTGY and CDR2 YDSYTSSV. The CDR3 region is CATWDGPFYYDKKLF. The DNA of the CDR3 is TGTGCCACCTGGGATGGGCCGTTTTATTATGATAAGAAACTCTTT.

Ten or more counts support this clone. The protein recorded in TCRdb matches a much larger clone and deviates from this DNA's translation at residue 14, suggesting a read error; the protein here is obtained by translating the DNA. With the J gene uncalled, the V gene is TRGV9. Germline V gene data show CDR1 as GITISATS and CDR2 as ISYDGTV (reference sequence). The CDR3 length is 16 residues. CDR3 in amino acids: CALWEAPPGYWYKNLF. CDR3 nucleotides: TGTGCCTTGTGGGAGGCCCCGCCTGGTTATTGGTATAAGAATCTCTTT.

The table lists this clone with many counts. A far larger clone is a single base away, which makes a read error likely. This specimen includes other DNA sequences encoding the same CDR3. The V gene is listed as TRGV9; no J gene was called. The CDR3 runs to 16 residues. The germline V gene encodes CDR1 GITISATS and CDR2 ISYDGTV (reference sequence). CDR3 DNA: TGTGCCTTGTGGGAGCTCCGGGAGTTGGGCAAAAAAATCAAGGTGTTT. Protein: CALWELRELGKKIKVF.

This clone was recorded at least ten times. The chain's CDR3 is CATWDRHDYKKLF. The CDR3 DNA sequence: TGTGCCACCTGGGACAGGCATGATTATAAGAAACTCTTT. V usage is TRGV3 and J usage is TRGJ1 or TRGJ2. The V segment lost 0 bases and the J segment 5 bases; nucleotides outside the gene matches: 4. CDR1 VTNTFY and CDR2 YDVSTARD come from the germline V gene (reference sequence). The CDR3 loop spans 13 amino acids.

Ten or more counts support this clone. The protein given by TCRdb reflects a much larger clone and differs at residue 15 from this DNA's translation, likely from a read error; the protein shown is the DNA's translation. This chain links TRGV9 with TRGJP. This CDR3 has 17 amino acids. Germline loops: CDR1 GITISATS, CDR2 ISYDGTV (reference sequence). CDR3 loop: CALWEVREELGKKIRVF. CDR3 nucleotide sequence: TGTGCCTTGTGGGAGGTGCGGGAAGAGTTGGGCAAAAAAATCAGGGTATTT.